This T cell receptor beta chain comes out of a study of cytomegalovirus exposure and HLA in healthy donors. A remark on this clone: Its antigen remains unidentified.

Findings of the study overall: Presence/absence analyses supposed approximately even sequencing depth among donors. A later analysis showed that HLA-associated TCR beta chains had undergone more clonal expansion than equally common others. A later analysis associated under 20,000 TCR beta sequences with HLA alleles at a 0.05 false discovery rate. Within the data, a cluster of highly shared sequence variants was likely a sequencing artifact.

Per germline, CDR1 ENHRY and CDR2 SYGVKD. V lost 1 base and J 8 bases, leaving 5 bases between the germline ends. This CDR3 region has 12 residues. The study ran its PCR with 60 Vbeta and 13 Jbeta primers. TCRdb's copy holds only in-frame clones and misses some; the assay was immunoSEQ multiplex PCR. This table holds about 120,000 clones, about four fifths found once. The J gene is TRBJ2-2, the V gene TRBV10-3; D call uncertain. This TCR derives from a man aged 25 to 40 in good health and CMV-seropositive. The material sequenced was PBMCs. The CDR3 region has the DNA TGTGCCATCAGTGAGTTTATGGGGGAGCTGTTTTTT. Translating it yields CAISEFMGELFF.